Shown below are 22 T cell receptor beta chains from a single sample sequenced in a study of blood T cells in healthy people across ages. The authors ran a second PCR of roughly 6 to 12 cycles using a sample-barcoded 5' primer and a J-beta primer mix. One entry per CDR3 protein results from TCRdb running MiXCR on the 5' RACE reads. The table shows over a million distinct CDR3 sequences, with 40% to 45% occurring only once. Sequencing was carried out using blood. The receptors were sampled from a young woman in good health.

This chain joins TRBV5-1 and TRBJ2-1, with D unresolved. The CDR3 is 15 amino acids. Germline values: CDR1 SGHRS, CDR2 YFSETQ. The V end was cut by 2 bases, the J end by 10 bases, with 19 bases between. The CDR3, as DNA: TGCGCCAGCAGCTTCGCCCAGCGCCCATCCTACGAGCAGTTCTTC. It yields the protein CASSFAQRPSYEQFF.

In this sample, this clonotype turned up a few times. The genes are TRBV10-3 and TRBJ1-1; the match to TRBD1 covers 9 bases. V lost 4 bases to trimming and J lost 4 bases; unmatched junction nucleotides: 7. Germline V lookup: CDR1 ENHRY, CDR2 SYGVKD. The CDR3 is 15 amino acids. CDR3 protein: CAISATGQGGTEAFF. CDR3 DNA sequence: TGTGCCATCAGTGCTACGGGACAGGGAGGCACTGAAGCTTTCTTT.

This clonotype has only a few counts. The chain employs TRBV2 and TRBJ2-3, with D unresolved. Germline CDR1 and CDR2: SNHLY and FYNNEI. The CDR3 has 16 amino acids. With 8 bases removed from V and 5 bases from J, the gap between germline ends came to 23 bases. CDR3: CASLSTVGSRGDTQYF. The CDR3, as DNA: TGTGCCAGCCTCTCGACTGTTGGCTCCCGTGGAGATACGCAGTATTTT.

The V and J genes are TRBV7-2 and TRBJ1-6; D gene ambiguous. The ends were cut back, 6 bases at V and 5 bases at J, with 8 bases in the middle. Germline values: CDR1 SGHTA, CDR2 FQGNSA. The CDR3 loop spans 13 amino acids. CDR3 region: CASSPDDNSPLHF. The CDR3 coding sequence is TGTGCCAGCAGTCCGGACGATAATTCACCCCTCCACTTT.

The table lists this clonotype with a few counts. The rearrangement uses TRBV27 and TRBJ2-1; 12 bases fit TRBD2. CDR1 and CDR2 (germline): MNHEY, SMNVEV (reference sequence). The CDR3 is 16 amino acids. V lost 5 bases, J lost 5 bases, and 7 bases stayed unmatched. The chain's CDR3 is CASSRLAGDKDNEQFF. The DNA of the CDR3 is TGTGCCAGCAGTAGACTAGCGGGAGATAAGGACAATGAGCAGTTCTTC.

V usage is TRBV9 and J usage is TRBJ2-6, with D possibly being TRBD1 (5 bases). V was shortened by 0 bases and J by 2 bases, with 6 bases between the two germline ends. This CDR3 is 15 amino acids long. Germline lookup yields CDR1 SGDLS and CDR2 YYNGEE. The CDR3 is CASSVVGAGANVLTF. The DNA for the CDR3 is TGTGCCAGCAGCGTAGTAGGGGCTGGGGCCAACGTCCTGACTTTC.

This clonotype has more than one count but fewer than ten. The genes are TRBV20-1 and TRBJ1-1, with D maybe TRBD1 (5 bases). V shed 2 bases and J shed 0 bases, with 10 bases lying between them. Germline V gene data show CDR1 as DFQATT and CDR2 as SNEGSKA (reference sequence). The CDR3 runs to 14 residues. Here the CDR3 DNA reads TGCAGTGCTAGATCTGGACACATGAACACTGAAGCTTTCTTT. Amino acid sequence: CSARSGHMNTEAFF.

Regarding this clonotype: One end of the junction is discordant with germline, which a read error may explain. The chain carries TRBV12-3 or TRBV12-4 and TRBJ2-3; D unresolved. The CDR3 totals 16 residues. The CDR3 loop is CASLLTRVMSTDMQYF. The CDR3 DNA reads TGTGCCAGCCTCCTCACCCGGGTAATGAGCACAGATATGCAGTATTTT.

The chain uses TRBV4-1 and TRBJ1-4; D not certain. Germline lookup yields CDR1 MGHRA and CDR2 YSYEKL. The CDR3 runs 18 residues. V was shortened by 2 bases and J by 0 bases, with 16 bases between the two germline ends. CDR3 sequence (DNA): TGCGCCAGCAGCCAATTAGGATCCTTACAGACAACTAATGAAAAACTGTTTTTT. Translating gives CASSQLGSLQTTNEKLFF.

This clonotype was observed a handful of times. The chain has TRBV7-2 and TRBJ2-3; TRBD1 matches at 12 bases. V lost 5 bases to trimming and J lost 1 base; unmatched junction nucleotides: 7. The CDR3 is 17 residues long. Germline V gene data show CDR1 as SGHTA and CDR2 as FQGNSA. CDR3 region: CASSNTGTGGGTDTQYF. In nucleotides, the CDR3 is TGTGCCAGCAGCAATACCGGGACAGGGGGCGGCACAGATACGCAGTATTTT. The full variable domain, its missing parts supplied by reference TRBV7-2 and TRBJ2-3, is GAGVSQSPSNKVTEKGKDVELRCDPISGHTALYWYRQSLGQGLEFLIYFQGNSAPDKSGLPSDRFSAERTGGSVSTLTIQRTQQEDSAVYLCASSNTGTGGGTDTQYFGPGTRLTVL.

V gene TRBV12-3 or TRBV12-4 combines with J gene TRBJ1-2; TRBD1 might be the D (6 bases). Trimming removed 6 bases at V and 1 base at J, with 12 bases between. The CDR3 spans 14 residues. In DNA form, the CDR3 reads TGTGCCAGCAGCTTAACAGGGAATAACTATGGCTACACCTTC. Translation gives CASSLTGNNYGYTF.

Note on this clonotype: The final CDR3 position lacks the conserved phenylalanine or tryptophan, pointing to a likely read error. The chain has TRBV29-1 and TRBJ2-7; D not certain. Germline V gives CDR1 SQVTM, CDR2 ANQGSEA. This CDR3 contains 14 residues. V gave up 5 bases and J gave up 2 bases, with 16 bases separating them. The CDR3 region is CSVRVAGGTYEQYL. CDR3 DNA sequence: TGCAGCGTTCGGGTTGCAGGTGGGACCTACGAGCAGTACTTG.

This chain connects TRBV2 to TRBJ2-2; 8 bases match TRBD1. Germline CDR1 reads SNHLY; CDR2 reads FYNNEI. After removal of 6 bases from V and 2 bases from J, the junction contained 5 bases not matched to a gene. This CDR3 has 15 amino acids. CDR3 sequence: CASRVDRANTGELFF. CDR3 bases: TGTGCCAGCAGGGTGGACAGGGCAAACACCGGGGAGCTGTTTTTT.

This sequence joins TRBV10-3 and TRBJ1-2, with 8 bases matching TRBD1. The CDR3 consists of 15 residues. The germline V gene encodes CDR1 ENHRY and CDR2 SYGVKD. The V and J ends lost 2 bases and 3 bases, in that order; junction bases with no gene match: 5. CDR3 amino acids: CAISESGQGHYGYTF. The CDR3 coding sequence is TGTGCCATCAGTGAGAGTGGACAGGGCCACTATGGCTACACCTTC.

The gene calls are TRBV7-9 and TRBJ2-1; 9 bases are shared with TRBD2. Germline V gives CDR1 SEHNR, CDR2 FQNEAQ (reference sequence). V dropped 6 bases and J dropped 8; count of bases not matched to a gene: 5. The CDR3 runs to 13 residues. The CDR3 sequence is CASRNSGRYEQFF. The CDR3 nucleotides read TGTGCCAGCAGAAATAGCGGGAGATATGAGCAGTTCTTC.

This clonotype was found a few times. The rearrangement joins TRBV9 to TRBJ2-1; the match to TRBD2 covers 13 bases. CDR1 is SGDLS, CDR2 YYNGEE, per germline. The length of the CDR3 is 17 residues. After removal of 6 bases from V and 4 bases from J, the junction contained 10 bases not matched to a gene. The CDR3 DNA reads as TGTGCCAGCAACGGAGGACTAGCGGGAGATCTTTACAATGAGCAGTTCTTC. Its translation is CASNGGLAGDLYNEQFF.

This clonotype was detected once. This chain connects TRBV28 to TRBJ1-6; the D gene is possibly TRBD1 (5 bases). The V end was cut by 3 bases, the J end by 7 bases, with 16 bases between. Germline loops: CDR1 MDHEN, CDR2 SYDVKM. The CDR3 covers 16 residues. CDR3 coding DNA: TGTGCCAGCAGTTTCGTTTGGGGGTGGGACAATTCACCCCTCCACTTT. Amino acid sequence: CASSFVWGWDNSPLHF.

This clonotype was counted only a few times. In nucleotides, the CDR3 is TGTGCCAGCAGCCTTAACAGGGGGCAACAGACCCAGTACTTC. Encoded protein: CASSLNRGQQTQYF. The chain combines TRBV7-9 with TRBJ2-5, with TRBD1 matching 9 bases. The junction had 7 bases not matched to a gene; V was cut back by 5 bases and J by 6 bases. The V gene's germline CDR1 is SEHNR and CDR2 FQNEAQ (reference sequence). The CDR3 runs 14 residues. The complete variable domain, with remaining parts taken from reference TRBV7-9 and TRBJ2-5, reads DTGVSQNPRHKITKRGQNVTFRCDPISEHNRLYWYRQTLGQGPEFLTYFQNEAQLEKSRLLSDRFSAERPKGSFSTLEIQRTEQGDSAMYLCASSLNRGQQTQYFGPGTRLLVL.

The chain has TRBV12-3 or TRBV12-4 and TRBJ2-5, with D perhaps matching TRBD2 (6 bases). The CDR3 sequence is 14 residues long. The V gene lost 5 bases and the J gene lost 0 bases, with 10 bases spanning the gap. The CDR3, as DNA: TGTGCCAGCAGTACCGGACTAAACCAAGAGACCCAGTACTTC. This sequence encodes CASSTGLNQETQYF.

J is TRBJ2-7 and V is TRBV15, with D uncertain. Germline lookup yields CDR1 LNHNV and CDR2 YYDKDF (reference sequence). V shed 0 bases and J shed 3 bases, with 12 bases lying between them. This CDR3 is 15 amino acids long. CDR3: CATSRDLAYIYEQYF. CDR3 bases: TGTGCCACCAGCAGAGATCTCGCCTACATCTACGAGCAGTACTTC.

This chain joins TRBV11-1 and TRBJ2-3, with 9 bases matching TRBD2. The junction had 7 bases not matched to a gene; V was cut back by 5 bases and J by 4 bases. CDR3 length equals 15 residues. Germline CDR1 reads SGHAT; CDR2 reads FQDESV (reference sequence). This CDR3 reads CASSRSGSSPDTQYF. The CDR3 region has the DNA TGTGCCAGCAGCCGTAGCGGGAGTAGCCCAGATACGCAGTATTTT.

This clonotype was counted a few times. The genes are TRBV6-5 and TRBJ1-2; possible D gene TRBD1, 6 bases. V was trimmed by 1 base and J by 0 bases, leaving 12 bases between them. Per germline, CDR1 MNHEY and CDR2 SVGAGI. The CDR3 has 16 amino acids. The CDR3 region has the DNA TGTGCCAGCAGTTACTTCGACGGGGGCCCTAACTATGGCTACACCTTC. Amino acid sequence: CASSYFDGGPNYGYTF.